These T cell receptor beta chains were read from a single sample in a study of identical twins. MiXCR, applied by TCRdb to the 5' RACE reads, yields one record per CDR3 protein. Of approximately 1.8 million distinct CDR3 sequences detected, under 35% appear once; the ten largest clones hold around 0.3%. The sequenced sample consisted of cord blood. These TCRs come from a newborn girl in good health. CDR3s include the opening cysteine and the closing phenylalanine or tryptophan. Each record gives: J gene, clone size, V gene, D gene, CDR3 protein, CDR3 DNA. A D gene is named only where the DNA matches it firmly. Some rows mark clone size as missing; the rest say once, few, many or name a class of expanded clone.

TRBJ2-1,NA,TRBV2,TRBD2,CASRVGGGAIEQFF,TGTGCCAGCAGGGTTGGCGGGGGGGCTATTGAGCAGTTCTTC
TRBJ2-1,many,TRBV7-7,TRBD1,CASSSRGRNEQFF,TGTGCTAGCAGCTCAAGGGGGCGCAATGAGCAGTTCTTC
TRBJ2-3,few,TRBV20-1,NA,CSASGQRSTDTQYF,TGCAGTGCTAGCGGCCAGCGGAGCACAGATACGCAGTATTTT
TRBJ2-1,NA,TRBV7-2,NA,CASSPRSTSYNEQFF,TGTGCCAGCAGCCCCAGGTCTACCTCCTACAATGAGCAGTTCTTC
TRBJ1-2,NA,TRBV18,NA,CASSPVPLNGYTF,TGTGCCAGCTCACCGGTACCCCTAAATGGCTACACCTTC
TRBJ2-5,NA,TRBV28,TRBD2,CASRTSGNVKTQYF,TGTGCCAGCAGGACTAGCGGGAATGTAAAGACCCAGTACTTC
TRBJ1-2,many,TRBV29-1,NA,CSVDPENGYTF,TGCAGCGTTGACCCGGAAAATGGCTACACCTTC
TRBJ2-3,NA,TRBV20-1,NA,CSASLFAGSSTDTQYF,TGCAGTGCTAGCCTCTTCGCGGGGTCTAGCACAGATACGCAGTATTTT
TRBJ2-5,few,TRBV14,TRBD1,CASSHETGTGETQYF,TGTGCCAGCAGCCACGAAACCGGGACAGGGGAGACCCAGTACTTC
TRBJ1-2,NA,TRBV5-1,NA,CASSSDATGYGYTF,TGCGCCAGCAGCTCGGATGCTACAGGTTATGGCTACACCTTC
TRBJ2-5,few,TRBV7-8,TRBD2,CASSSLTSGSFNNEQYF,TGTGCCAGCAGCTCATTGACTAGCGGGAGTTTCAACAATGAGCAGTACTTC
TRBJ1-5,many,TRBV12-3/TRBV12-4,NA,CASSPDRKYQPQHF,TGTGCCAGCAGCCCTGACAGGAAATATCAGCCCCAGCATTTT
TRBJ2-7,few,TRBV5-1,NA,CASSLLVGSYEQYF,TGCGCCAGCAGCTTGTTAGTCGGTTCCTACGAGCAGTACTTC
TRBJ1-3,few,TRBV29-1,NA,CSVEGPGANGNTIYF,TGCAGCGTCGAAGGCCCGGGGGCTAATGGAAACACCATATATTTT
TRBJ2-7,NA,TRBV7-6,NA,CASSSVVLVPPYEQYF,TGTGCCAGCAGCTCCGTAGTGCTTGTGCCTCCCTACGAGCAGTACTTC
TRBJ2-1,few,TRBV3-1,TRBD2,CASSQASSGGHEQFF,TGTGCCAGCAGCCAAGCGTCTAGCGGGGGCCATGAGCAGTTCTTC